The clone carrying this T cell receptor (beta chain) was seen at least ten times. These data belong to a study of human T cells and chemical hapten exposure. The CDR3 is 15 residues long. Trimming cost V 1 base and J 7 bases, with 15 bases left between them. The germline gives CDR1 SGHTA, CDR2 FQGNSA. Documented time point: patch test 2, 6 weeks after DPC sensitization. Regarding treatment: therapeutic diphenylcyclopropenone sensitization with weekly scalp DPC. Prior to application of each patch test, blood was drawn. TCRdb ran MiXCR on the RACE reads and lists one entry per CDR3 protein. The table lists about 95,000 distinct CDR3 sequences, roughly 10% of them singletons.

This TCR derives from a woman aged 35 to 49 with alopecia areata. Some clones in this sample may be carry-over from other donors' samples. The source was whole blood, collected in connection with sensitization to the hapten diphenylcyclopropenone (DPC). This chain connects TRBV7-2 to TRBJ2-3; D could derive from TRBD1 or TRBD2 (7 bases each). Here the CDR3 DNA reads TGTGCCAGCAGCTTAGGCCCAGGGGGGGGAAATACGCAGTATTTT. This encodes CASSLGPGGGNTQYF.